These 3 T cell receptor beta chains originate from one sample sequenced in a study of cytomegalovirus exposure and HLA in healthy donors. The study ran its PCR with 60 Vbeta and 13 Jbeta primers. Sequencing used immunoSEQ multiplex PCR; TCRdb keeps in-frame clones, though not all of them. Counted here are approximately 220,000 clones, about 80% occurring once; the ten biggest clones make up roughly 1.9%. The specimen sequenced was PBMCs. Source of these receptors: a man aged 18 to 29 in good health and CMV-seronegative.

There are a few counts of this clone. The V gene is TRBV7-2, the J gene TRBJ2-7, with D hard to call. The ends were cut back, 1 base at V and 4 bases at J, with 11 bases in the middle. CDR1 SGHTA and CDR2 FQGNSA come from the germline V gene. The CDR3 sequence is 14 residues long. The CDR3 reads CASSLEDNRYEQYF. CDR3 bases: TGTGCCAGCAGCTTAGAAGATAATAGATACGAGCAGTACTTC.

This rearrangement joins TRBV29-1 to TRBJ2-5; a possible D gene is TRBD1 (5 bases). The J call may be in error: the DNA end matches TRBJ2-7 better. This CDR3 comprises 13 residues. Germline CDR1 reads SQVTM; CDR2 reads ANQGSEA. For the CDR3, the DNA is TGCAGCGTTGAAGTGAGGCAGGGCAACGAGCAGTACTTC. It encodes CSVEVRQGNEQYF.

CDR3 sequence: CASSEVEAFGTDTQYF. DNA of the CDR3: TGTGCCAGCAGTGAAGTCGAGGCGTTTGGCACAGATACGCAGTATTTT. The chain combines TRBV2 with TRBJ2-3, with D uncertain. This CDR3 has 16 residues. Germline V lookup: CDR1 SNHLY, CDR2 FYNNEI. V lost 1 base to trimming and J lost 1 base, with 12 bases between them.